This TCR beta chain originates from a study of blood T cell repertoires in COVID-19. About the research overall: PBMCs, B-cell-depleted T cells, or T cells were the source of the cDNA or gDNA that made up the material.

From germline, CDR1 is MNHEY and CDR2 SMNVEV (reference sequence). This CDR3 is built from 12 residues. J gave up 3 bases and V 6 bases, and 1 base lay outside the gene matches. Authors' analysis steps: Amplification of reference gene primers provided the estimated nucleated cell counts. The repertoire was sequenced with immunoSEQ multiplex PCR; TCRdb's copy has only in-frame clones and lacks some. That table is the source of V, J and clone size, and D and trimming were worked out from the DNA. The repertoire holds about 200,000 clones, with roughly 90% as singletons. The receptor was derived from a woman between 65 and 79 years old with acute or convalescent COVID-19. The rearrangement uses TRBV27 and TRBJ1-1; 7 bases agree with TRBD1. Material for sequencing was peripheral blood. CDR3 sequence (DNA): TGTGCCAGCAGGGGACAGTACACTGAAGCTTTCTTT. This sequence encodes CASRGQYTEAFF.